What follows is one TCR beta chain and its context. Time point meaning: patch test 1, 2 weeks after DPC sensitization. Treatment noted: therapeutic diphenylcyclopropenone sensitization with weekly scalp DPC. Trimming stripped 7 bases from V and 0 bases from J, with 9 bases between. This CDR3 is built from 13 residues. The sample belongs to a study of human T cells and chemical hapten exposure. Study as a whole: A roughly 2 cm by roughly 2 cm inner upper arm patch received 2% DPC for sensitization.

MiXCR was run by TCRdb on the RACE reads, yielding one entry per CDR3 protein. The table lists tens of thousands of distinct CDR3 sequences, over 9% of them singletons. The specimen comprised whole blood, sampled in connection with sensitization to the hapten diphenylcyclopropenone (DPC). This receptor was taken from a woman aged 45-65 years with alopecia areata. Some clones in this sample may be carry-over from other donors' samples. The chain couples TRBV12-3 or TRBV12-4 to TRBJ1-1, with unresolved D. CDR3 sequence (DNA): TGTGCCAGCACCCCTGATATGAACACTGAAGCTTTCTTT. Translating gives CASTPDMNTEAFF.